The present entry profiles one TCR beta chain with its context. This entry comes from a study of blood T cell repertoires in COVID-19. At the level of the study: Sources were T cells, B-cell-depleted T cells, or PBMCs; the material itself was cDNA or gDNA.

Per the original data handling: By means of reference gene primer amplification, nucleated cell counts were estimated. Generated by immunoSEQ multiplex PCR, the TCRdb table keeps only in-frame clones and is missing some. That table is the source of V, J and clone size, and D and trimming were worked out from the DNA. There are 25,000 to 35,000 clones in the sample; under 85% occur only once, and approximately 42% lies in the top ten. The TCR was taken from a woman aged 80 or over with acute or convalescent COVID-19. The sequencing input was peripheral blood.

For the CDR3, the DNA is TGTGCCAGCAGTTACTCGAGGCCGGCTTTTTCGCCCCAGCATTTT. This encodes CASSYSRPAFSPQHF. This rearrangement joins TRBV6-6 to TRBJ1-5; D gene ambiguous. The CDR3 runs to 15 residues. CDR1 is MNHNY, CDR2 SVGAGI, per germline (reference sequence). Trimming cost V 0 bases and J 9 bases, with 15 bases left between them.